This T cell receptor (beta chain) was found in a study of cytomegalovirus exposure and HLA in healthy donors (dated by TCRdb to between 2016 and 2019). Regarding the research as a whole: In an earlier analysis of 550 to 750 of the donors, under 300 Gb of sequence data and 117 million unique TCR beta sequences from about 179 million T cells were reported. A handful of DR-DQ haplotypes were handled as single units for association and clustering because linkage in the cohort was strong. Rather than using new phenotypic data, the later analysis identified candidate immune exposures from TCR beta sequences and from how often those sequences occurred across donors. Every discovery cohort repertoire had been produced on one sequencing platform. The study was designed to test whether signatures of past pathogen exposure could be identified by cataloging public T cell receptors. Donor age, sex, ethnicity and CMV serostatus were compiled alongside the repertoire data. Among roughly 400 genotyped donors of the cohort, an average of around 220,000 unique TCR beta nucleotide sequences was sequenced per donor, of which approximately 19% were non-productive. Typing coverage differed by locus: A, B, C, DRB1 and DQB1 were typed in about 629-640 donors, DQA1 in 500 to 550, DPA1 in some 610, and DPB1 in roughly 470. Approximately 300 gigabases of sequencing data and tens of millions of unique TCR sequences were included in an early release covering around 600 HLA-typed donors. In addition to the first cohort of 500 to 850 subjects, a separate validation cohort of 130 or so different subjects was used. An earlier analysis of roughly 600 of the donors used high-throughput TCR beta sequencing to judge whether each TCR beta V gene segment behaved as functional or pseudogenic. HLA typing included class I and class II loci at four-digit resolution. The study used immunosequencing to profile the T cell repertoires of approximately 690 subjects and linked those repertoires to cytomegalovirus serostatus. Of the roughly 410 genotyped donors, 75% to 85% were placed in the genetic ancestry cluster associated with self-reported Caucasian donors. Genome-wide SNP genotypes for about three fifths of the 666 donors were used in a later genetic analysis, which treated that subset as a discovery cohort. To study patterns of TCR occurrence, a later analysis re-analyzed previously published TCR beta repertoires from around 670 donors and added high-resolution HLA genotyping. High-throughput TCR immunosequencing, statistical association of individual TCRs with disease status, and machine learning were combined to predict cytomegalovirus infection status.

On this clone: This receptor's antigen is unknown. The record has no base qualities; no much larger clone is one base away.

Library creation used the immunoSEQ multiplex PCR assay. The multiplex PCR relied on a mix of 60 forward primers for TCR Vbeta segments and 13 reverse primers for TCR Jbeta segments. A multiplex PCR assay on genomic DNA amplified the CDR3 region of rearranged TCR beta genes. Amplified TCR beta libraries were sequenced as 87-base-pair reads on the Illumina HiSeq System. The paper's processing steps were these. A later analysis counted about 80 million unique TCR beta chains across the 500 to 850 repertoires, and roughly 9.9 million of these chains were shared by at least two donors. A nearest-neighbor algorithm error-corrected the raw reads and collapsed the reads into unique sequences, merging closely related sequences to remove PCR and sequencing errors. V, D and J gene segments were assigned by aligning CDR3 sequences to IMGT reference sequences. For a sequence to be retained, at least a six-nucleotide match to both a V gene segment and a J gene segment was required. Rearrangements were classified as productive when the CDR3 lacked stop codons and remained in frame with V and J, and all other rearrangements were classified as non-productive. CDR3 was defined according to IMGT convention as the region running from the second conserved V-encoded cysteine to the conserved J-encoded phenylalanine. Sequences without an unambiguous match to a single V gene segment were excluded from the earlier analysis of about 600 of the donors. In an earlier analysis of a few hundred of the donors, V segments were called functional above 56.7% productive rearrangements and were called segregating when the between-donor standard deviation exceeded 5%. A statistical classification framework was built to diagnose cytomegalovirus status from the catalog of TCR beta chain sequences. In a later analysis, V and J genes were assigned by comparing TCR nucleotide sequences against IMGT/GENE-DB human TR gene sequences. A later analysis assigned CDR3 sequences and most-parsimonious VDJ recombination scenarios with the TCRdist pipeline. In a later analysis, each TCR beta chain was defined by its CDR3 amino acid sequence together with its V-gene family, and reads lacking a unique V-gene family were excluded. To address suspected cross-contamination and a sequencing artifact, a later analysis removed approximately 590 highly shared, low-generation-probability nucleotide sequences. In a later analysis, a clonal expansion index for each public chain was calculated from normalized within-repertoire ranks of inferred template counts. In a later analysis, generation probabilities were computed with a VDJ recombination model fitted to out-of-frame rearrangements, and the resulting probabilities were checked against IGoR. In a later analysis, TCR-TCR, TCR-HLA and TCR-CMV co-occurrence was scored with hypergeometric tests, and a repertoire-size bias correction was applied to TCR pairs. A later analysis estimated false discovery rates by permuting HLA or CMV assignments 20 times. In a later analysis, co-occurring TCRs were grouped using DBSCAN, and TCRdist sequence similarity was added for clustering within HLA-allele-positive subsets. Co-occurrence clustering excluded repertoires with fewer than 30,000 or more than 120,000 public chains, plus five with anomalous nucleotide sharing. TCRdb carries this immuneACCESS record with in-frame sequences only. Its versions omit some clonotypes, under half of them owing to an unresolved V gene in the studies checked, with the rest unexplained. V and J calls and clone size come straight from that table; D and trimming were deduced from the DNA. The sample profile shows 140,000 to 150,000 clones; 70% of them were found once. The biggest ten clones account for under 2.5% of the sample.

Broader findings and caveats from the paper: Because the 87-base-pair reads could not distinguish some IMGT-functional V segments, including TRBV6-2 and TRBV6-3, those segments were excluded. V-gene and J-gene trimming of TCR beta chains was associated with a missense DCLRE1C variant in a later genetic analysis, and the association was replicated in an independent cohort. HLA typing was unavailable for some donors at each locus, so association tests used only the typed subset. This cohort had only TCR beta chains sequenced, and the lack of alpha or paired-chain data limited which features could be detected. The authors suggested that the approach could potentially be extended to other disease states and immunological phenotypes. For the cohort, immune exposure information was limited to CMV serostatus. The classifier was reported to diagnose cytomegalovirus status with high specificity and sensitivity in both the original cohort and the validation cohort. In a later analysis, several top co-occurrence clusters were reported to appear linked to parvovirus B19, influenza, CMV and Epstein-Barr virus. In a later genetic analysis, fewer N-insertions in productive TCRs were reported among donors in an Asian-associated ancestry cluster than the roughly 700-donor mean. Assigning TCR associations to individual alleles was difficult when HLA alleles, especially DR and DQ, strongly co-occurred. At a false discovery rate of 0.05, a later analysis linked approximately 18,000 TCR beta sequences to specific HLA alleles. Correlated functional status among segregating V segments might reflect linkage disequilibrium, but an unknown experimental factor could not be ruled out. In a later analysis, the rate of TCR association differed among HLA loci, with DRB1 alleles having the most associated TCRs and HLA-C alleles having the fewest. Most TCR sequences were seen in very few donors, while some public TCRs were found in many individuals. In the study, around 150 TCR beta chains were listed as associated with cytomegalovirus. Most CMV-associated TCR beta chains appeared to be HLA-restricted in a later analysis, and the HLA associations seemed to be driven largely by CMV exposure. Three of the identified cytomegalovirus-associated TCR beta chains were confirmed in vitro to be specific for cytomegalovirus antigens. Roughly uniform sequencing depth across donors was assumed in presence/absence analyses, although this assumption may not hold. A further reported finding was that TCR beta sequences accurately predicted the HLA-A and HLA-B alleles for most subjects in the first cohort. The earlier analysis of almost 600 of the donors excluded about 16 rarely observed V segments, including chromosome 9 orphons, because counts were too low. A cluster of highly shared sequence variants was judged likely to represent a technical artifact of the sequencing pipeline. Broadly in line with IMGT annotations, most TCR beta V segments showed up in productive rearrangements about 90% or about 30% of the time in an earlier analysis of a few hundred of the donors. A later analysis found that HLA-associated TCR beta chains were more clonally expanded and had lower generation probabilities than equally common non-associated chains.

The cohort comprised fewer than 750 healthy bone marrow donors. Cohort members were all nominally healthy when sampled, although unrecorded immune exposures were likely present. The donor tested CMV seropositive, placing the donor among the 250 to 350 seropositive members of the cohort. Every donor gave a peripheral blood sample, and the peripheral blood mononuclear cells from that sample were used for TCR beta sequencing. The Qiagen DNeasy Blood Extraction Kit was used to extract genomic DNA from the blood cell samples. Reading the germline V gene gives CDR1 SGHRS and CDR2 YFSETQ. Deletion took 0 bases off V and 5 bases off J, with a span of 12 bases between the germline ends. Including the terminal cysteine and phenylalanine, the CDR3 comprises 14 residues. Only the CDR3 region is kept as DNA, spanning 42 bases read in frame from base 1.

Sequenced: PBMCs. The sequence is built from TRBV5-1 and TRBJ2-7; the D gene cannot be resolved reliably. The sequence came from a woman aged 55-75 years in good health and CMV-seropositive. The nucleotide sequence is TGCGCCAGCAGCTTGGCCCCGGCAGGTAACGAGCAGTACTTC. Translated, it gives CASSLAPAGNEQYF.